This T cell receptor (beta chain) derives from a study of identifying expanded T cells in peripheral blood. Trimming cost V 4 bases and J 8 bases; bases outside gene matches: 14. This CDR3 spans 17 amino acids. Germline assignment: CDR1 LNHDA and CDR2 SQIVND (reference sequence). As concerns this clone: Antigen unknown.

The study, taken as a whole, reports: About 1.3 clones differed between technical replicates, versus roughly 16 and 20 over time. Clone count variance between approximately two-week samples rose with total template count.

Here immunoSEQ multiplex PCR was the method, and the copy in TCRdb shows in-frame clones only, minus some. The profile shows nearly 60,000 clones, around 90% of them singletons. This receptor was obtained from a person aged 18-69 years in good health. This sequence joins TRBV19 and TRBJ2-1; TRBD1 matches 10 bases. Sequences were obtained from blood. The DNA of the CDR3 is TGTGCCAGTAGTACCGGACTCCGGGACAGGGGCCTTTATGAGCAGTTCTTC. Its translation is CASSTGLRDRGLYEQFF.